This TCR beta chain appears in the sequencing data of a study of early T cells in non-severe SARS-CoV-2 infection. On the study more broadly: Sequencing input comprised bulk RNA from unsorted whole blood; chain pairing was not available.

Germline values: CDR1 SGHTA, CDR2 FQGNSA. The junction had 4 bases not matched to a gene; V was cut back by 4 bases and J by 6 bases. CDR3 length: 15 amino acids. This clonotype was detected only a few times. What it binds is not known. Points from the study as a whole: VDJdb matches were skewed toward anti-spike CD8 T cell responses.

Unique molecular identifiers tagged individual cDNA molecules. In TCRdb, the 5' RACE reads were re-called with MiXCR into one record per CDR3 protein. The sample shows approximately 110,000 distinct CDR3 sequences, more than 13% of them seen only once. The sequence came from an adult who was a healthcare worker with PCR-confirmed SARS-CoV-2 infection or an uninfected control (not recorded which). Sequenced: whole blood. This chain connects TRBV7-2 to TRBJ2-2; 11 nucleotides agree with TRBD2. The CDR3 is CASSSSGGRAGELFF. In DNA, the CDR3 is TGTGCCAGCAGCTCTAGCGGGGGGCGGGCCGGGGAGCTGTTTTTT.